This T cell receptor (beta chain) was found in a study of blood T cell repertoires in COVID-19. Only a few counts were recorded for this clone. CDR3 length: 16 residues. V was clipped by 4 bases and J by 1 base; unmatched bases: 4. Germline CDR1 and CDR2: SGHAT and FQNNGV. TCRdb keeps only in-frame clones here, not all; method: immunoSEQ multiplex PCR. The sample gives around 140,000 clones, roughly 83% of which show up once; over 1.1% is in the top ten. The rearrangement links TRBV11-2 to TRBJ2-5, with 12 nucleotides matching TRBD1. The clonotype originates from a man aged 55-75 years with acute or convalescent COVID-19. The sequenced sample consisted of peripheral blood. The CDR3 bases are TGTGCCAGCAGCTCCGGGACAGGGGGCACCCAAGAGACCCAGTACTTC. This translates into CASSSGTGGTQETQYF.